These 8 T cell receptor beta chains share one sample of origin, sequenced in a study of CXCR3-negative and CXCR3-positive naive CD8 T cells. UMI labels and 5' RACE were used to prepare the TRB cDNA libraries. No DNA is given; TCRdb re-called the 5' RACE reads and lists each CDR3 protein once. In total, the table holds about 30,000 distinct CDR3 sequences. The specimen was memory CD8+ T cells from blood. These receptors were collected from a human donor in good health. Some clones in this sample may be carry-over from other donors' samples.

This CDR3 is CASSYSDSPEAFF. V and J are TRBV6-2 or TRBV6-3 and TRBJ1-1; TCRdb names TRBD1, which stays unverified in the absence of DNA. CDR3 size: 13 residues. The germline gives CDR1 MNHEY, CDR2 SVGEGT.

This clonotype is labeled medium-sized based on frequency. The chain couples TRBV20-1 to TRBJ2-3; TCRdb designates TRBD2, a call that cannot be tested without DNA. The CDR3 runs 21 residues. CDR1 DFQATT and CDR2 SNEGSKA come from the germline V gene (reference sequence). The CDR3: CSARDSFGLAGGRASTDTQYF.

The V call is TRBV11-2, the J call TRBJ2-3; TCRdb indicates TRBD2, and absent DNA this call remains unverified. This CDR3 has 16 amino acids. Germline V lookup: CDR1 SGHAT, CDR2 FQNNGV. The CDR3 reads CASSLVASGGLDTQYF.

The J gene is TRBJ2-5, the V gene TRBV7-9; the D call from TCRdb, TRBD1, cannot be confirmed without DNA. Germline values: CDR1 SEHNR, CDR2 FQNEAQ (reference sequence). The length of the CDR3 is 14 residues. Here the CDR3 reads CASTSRGGQETQYF.

The chain couples TRBV14 to TRBJ2-7; checking the TCRdb D call of TRBD1 is not possible without DNA. The length of the CDR3 is 15 residues. CDR1 is SGHDN, CDR2 FVKESK, per germline. The CDR3 is CASSPRGQGAYEQYF.

The rearrangement joins TRBV20-1 to TRBJ2-1; the D call from TCRdb, TRBD2, cannot be confirmed without DNA. The CDR3 runs 15 residues. Germline values: CDR1 DFQATT, CDR2 SNEGSKA (reference sequence). CDR3 in amino acids: CSARALGRGYGEQFF.

The V gene is TRBV5-1, the J gene TRBJ2-1; the TRBD2 assignment by TCRdb is unverifiable without DNA. Germline CDR1 SGHRS, CDR2 YFSETQ. CDR3 length: 14 residues. The CDR3 region is CASGVAGAHNEQFF.

The V call is TRBV4-3, the J call TRBJ1-1; TCRdb gives TRBD1 as the D gene, but with no DNA this cannot be confirmed. CDR3 size: 14 residues. CDR1 and CDR2 from the germline V gene are LGHNA and YSLEER. The CDR3 reads CASSREGTYLEAFF.